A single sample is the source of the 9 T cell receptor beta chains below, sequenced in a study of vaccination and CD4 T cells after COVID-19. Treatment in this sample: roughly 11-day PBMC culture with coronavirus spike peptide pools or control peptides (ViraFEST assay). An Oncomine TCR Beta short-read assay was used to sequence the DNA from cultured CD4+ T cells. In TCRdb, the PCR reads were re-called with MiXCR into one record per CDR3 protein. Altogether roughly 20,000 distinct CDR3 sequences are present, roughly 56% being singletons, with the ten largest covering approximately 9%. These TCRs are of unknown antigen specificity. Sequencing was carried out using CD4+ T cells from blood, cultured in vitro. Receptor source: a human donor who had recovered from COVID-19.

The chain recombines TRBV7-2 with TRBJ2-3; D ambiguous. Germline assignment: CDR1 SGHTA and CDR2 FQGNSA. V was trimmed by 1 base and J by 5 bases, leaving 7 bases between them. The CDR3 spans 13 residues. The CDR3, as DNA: TGTGCCAGCAGCTTAGACCCCCGAGATACGCAGTATTTT. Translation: CASSLDPRDTQYF. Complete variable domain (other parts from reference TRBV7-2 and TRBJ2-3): GAGVSQSPSNKVTEKGKDVELRCDPISGHTALYWYRQSLGQGLEFLIYFQGNSAPDKSGLPSDRFSAERTGGSVSTLTIQRTQQEDSAVYLCASSLDPRDTQYFGPGTRLTVL.

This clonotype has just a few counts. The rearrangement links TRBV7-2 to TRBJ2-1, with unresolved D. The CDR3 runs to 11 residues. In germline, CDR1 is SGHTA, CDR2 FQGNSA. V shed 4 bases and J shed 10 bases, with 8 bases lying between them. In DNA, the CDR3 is TGTGCCAGCAGCTACCCGGGCGAGCAGTTCTTC. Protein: CASSYPGEQFF.

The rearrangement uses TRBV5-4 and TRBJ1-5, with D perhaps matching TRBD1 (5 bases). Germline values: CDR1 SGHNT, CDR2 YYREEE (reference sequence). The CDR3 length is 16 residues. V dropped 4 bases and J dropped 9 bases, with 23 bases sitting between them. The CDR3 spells CASSVSTGRQVGPQHF. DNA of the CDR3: TGTGCCAGCAGCGTCTCGACGGGACGCCAGGTAGGGCCCCAGCATTTT.

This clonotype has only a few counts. CDR3 region: CASSPTLGQPQHF. In nucleotides, the CDR3 is TGTGCCAGTAGTCCAACGTTGGGGCAGCCCCAGCATTTT. V usage is TRBV19 and J usage is TRBJ1-5; no firm D call. CDR1 and CDR2 from the germline V gene are LNHDA and SQIVND (reference sequence). The CDR3 loop spans 13 amino acids. V was clipped by 5 bases and J by 7 bases, with 12 bases between them.

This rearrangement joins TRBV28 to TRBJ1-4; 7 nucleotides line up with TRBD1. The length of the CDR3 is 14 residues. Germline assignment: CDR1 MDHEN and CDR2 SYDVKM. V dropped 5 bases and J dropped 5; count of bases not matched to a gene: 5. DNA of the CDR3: TGTGCCAGCAGTGAGACAGGGCAAAATGAAAAACTGTTTTTT. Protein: CASSETGQNEKLFF.

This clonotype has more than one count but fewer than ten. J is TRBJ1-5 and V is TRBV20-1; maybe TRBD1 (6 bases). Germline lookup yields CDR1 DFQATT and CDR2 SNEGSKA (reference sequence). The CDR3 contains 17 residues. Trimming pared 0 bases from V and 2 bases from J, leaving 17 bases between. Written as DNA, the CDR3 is TGCAGTGCTAGAGATCTCCGGGGGCCGGGGGGCAATCAGCCCCAGCATTTT. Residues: CSARDLRGPGGNQPQHF.

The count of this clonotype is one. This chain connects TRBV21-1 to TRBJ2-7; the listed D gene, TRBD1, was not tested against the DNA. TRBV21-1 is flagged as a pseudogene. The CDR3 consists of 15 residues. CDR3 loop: CASSKRGQGGYEQYF. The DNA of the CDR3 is TGTGCCAGCAGCAAAAGGGGACAGGGTGGATACGAGCAGTACTTC.

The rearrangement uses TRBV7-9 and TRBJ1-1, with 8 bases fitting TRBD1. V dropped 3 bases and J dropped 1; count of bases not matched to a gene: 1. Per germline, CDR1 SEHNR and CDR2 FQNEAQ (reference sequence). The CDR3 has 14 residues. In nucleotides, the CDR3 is TGTGCCAGCAGCTTCGGGACAGGGAACACTGAAGCTTTCTTT. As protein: CASSFGTGNTEAFF.

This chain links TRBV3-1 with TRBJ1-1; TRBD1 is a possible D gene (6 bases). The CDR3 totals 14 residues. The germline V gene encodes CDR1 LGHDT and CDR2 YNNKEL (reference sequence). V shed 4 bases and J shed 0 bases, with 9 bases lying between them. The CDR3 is CASSLGTMNTEAFF. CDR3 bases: TGTGCCAGCAGCCTTGGGACAATGAACACTGAAGCTTTCTTT.